This T cell receptor beta chain is drawn from a study of cytomegalovirus exposure and HLA in healthy donors. Study findings and constraints: Among the CMV-associated chains, three were confirmed in vitro as specific for CMV antigens.

V trimming: 4 bases; J trimming: 12 bases; junction bases outside the gene matches: 15. The CDR3 covers 16 residues. CDR1 MNHNS and CDR2 SASEGT come from the germline V gene. The repertoire was sequenced with immunoSEQ multiplex PCR; TCRdb's copy has only in-frame clones and lacks some. Of more than 150,000 clones detected, more than 75% appear once; the ten largest clones hold just under 3%. Regarding this clone: No antigen is known for it.

Source material: PBMCs. The chain uses TRBV6-1 and TRBJ2-4, with 10 bases aligning to TRBD1. This clonotype was obtained from a man aged 18 to 29 in good health and CMV-seronegative. The CDR3 is CASSAKSGTGAAGQYF. The DNA for the CDR3 is TGTGCCAGCAGTGCCAAGAGTGGGACAGGGGCCGCGGGTCAGTACTTC.